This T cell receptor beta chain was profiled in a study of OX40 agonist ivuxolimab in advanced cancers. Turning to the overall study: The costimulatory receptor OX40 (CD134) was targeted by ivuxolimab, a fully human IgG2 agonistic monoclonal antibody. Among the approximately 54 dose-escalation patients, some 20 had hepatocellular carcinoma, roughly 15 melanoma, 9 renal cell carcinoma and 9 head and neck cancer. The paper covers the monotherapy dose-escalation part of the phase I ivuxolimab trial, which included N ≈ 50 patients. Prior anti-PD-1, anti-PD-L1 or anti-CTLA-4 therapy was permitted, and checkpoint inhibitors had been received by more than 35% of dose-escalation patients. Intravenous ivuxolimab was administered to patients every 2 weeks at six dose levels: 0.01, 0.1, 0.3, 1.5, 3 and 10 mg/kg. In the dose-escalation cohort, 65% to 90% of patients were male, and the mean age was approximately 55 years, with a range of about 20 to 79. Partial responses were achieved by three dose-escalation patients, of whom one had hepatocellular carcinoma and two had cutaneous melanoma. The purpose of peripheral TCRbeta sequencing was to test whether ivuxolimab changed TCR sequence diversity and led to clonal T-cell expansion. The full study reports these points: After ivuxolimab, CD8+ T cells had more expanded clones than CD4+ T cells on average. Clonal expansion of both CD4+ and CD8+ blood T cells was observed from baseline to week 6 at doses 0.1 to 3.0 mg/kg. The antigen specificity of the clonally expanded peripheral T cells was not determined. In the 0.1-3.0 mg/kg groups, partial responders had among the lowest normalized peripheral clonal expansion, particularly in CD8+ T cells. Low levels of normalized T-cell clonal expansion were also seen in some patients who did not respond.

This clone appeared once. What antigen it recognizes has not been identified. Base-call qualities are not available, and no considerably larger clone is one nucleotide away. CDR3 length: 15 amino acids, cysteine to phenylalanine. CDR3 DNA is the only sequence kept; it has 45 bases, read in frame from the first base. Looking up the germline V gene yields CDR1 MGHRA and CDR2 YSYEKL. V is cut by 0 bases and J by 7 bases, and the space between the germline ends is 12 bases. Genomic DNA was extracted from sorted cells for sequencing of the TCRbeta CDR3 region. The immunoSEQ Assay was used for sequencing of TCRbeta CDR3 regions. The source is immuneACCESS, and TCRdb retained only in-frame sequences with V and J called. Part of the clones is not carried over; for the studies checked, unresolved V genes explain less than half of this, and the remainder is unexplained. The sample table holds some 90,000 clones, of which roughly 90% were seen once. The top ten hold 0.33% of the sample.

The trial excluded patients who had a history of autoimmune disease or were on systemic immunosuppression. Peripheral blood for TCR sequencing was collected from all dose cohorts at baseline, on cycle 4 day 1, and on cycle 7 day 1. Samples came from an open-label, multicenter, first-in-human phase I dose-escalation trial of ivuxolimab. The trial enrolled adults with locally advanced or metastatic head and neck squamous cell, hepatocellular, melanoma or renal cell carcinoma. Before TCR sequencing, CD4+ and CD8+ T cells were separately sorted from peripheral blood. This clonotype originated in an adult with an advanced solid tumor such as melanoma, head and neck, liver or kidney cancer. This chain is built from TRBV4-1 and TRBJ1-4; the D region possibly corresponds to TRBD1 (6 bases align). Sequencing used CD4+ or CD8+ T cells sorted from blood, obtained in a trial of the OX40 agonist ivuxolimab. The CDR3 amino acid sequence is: CASSQDPRGGEKLFF. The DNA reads TGCGCCAGCAGCCAAGATCCCAGGGGTGGTGAAAAACTGTTTTTT.